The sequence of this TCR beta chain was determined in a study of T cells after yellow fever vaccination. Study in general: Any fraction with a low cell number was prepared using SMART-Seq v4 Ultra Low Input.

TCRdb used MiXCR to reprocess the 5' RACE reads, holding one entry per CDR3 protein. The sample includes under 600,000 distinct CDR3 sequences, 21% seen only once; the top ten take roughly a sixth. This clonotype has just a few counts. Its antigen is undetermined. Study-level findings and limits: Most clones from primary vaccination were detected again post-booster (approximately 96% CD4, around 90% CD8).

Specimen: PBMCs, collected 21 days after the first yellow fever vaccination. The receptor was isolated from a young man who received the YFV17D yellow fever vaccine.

CDR3 residues: CASSPPRRRHNTGELFF. CDR3 bases: TGCGCCAGCAGCCCCCCCCGTCGTAGGCACAACACCGGGGAGCTGTTTTTT. The chain is built from TRBV4-3 and TRBJ2-2; D is unclear. Germline V gene data show CDR1 as LGHNA and CDR2 as YSLEER. V was pared by 4 bases and J by 2 bases, with 17 bases between. The CDR3 is 17 amino acids.